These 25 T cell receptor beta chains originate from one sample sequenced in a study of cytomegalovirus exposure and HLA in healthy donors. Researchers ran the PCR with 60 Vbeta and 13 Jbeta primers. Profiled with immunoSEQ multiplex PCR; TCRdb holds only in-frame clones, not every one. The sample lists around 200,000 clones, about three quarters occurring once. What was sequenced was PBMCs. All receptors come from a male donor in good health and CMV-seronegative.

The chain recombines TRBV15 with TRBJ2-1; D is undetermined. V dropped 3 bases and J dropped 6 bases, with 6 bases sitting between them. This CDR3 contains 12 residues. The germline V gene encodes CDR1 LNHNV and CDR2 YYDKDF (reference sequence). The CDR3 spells CATSRMSNEQFF. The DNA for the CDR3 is TGTGCCACCAGCAGGATGAGCAATGAGCAGTTCTTC.

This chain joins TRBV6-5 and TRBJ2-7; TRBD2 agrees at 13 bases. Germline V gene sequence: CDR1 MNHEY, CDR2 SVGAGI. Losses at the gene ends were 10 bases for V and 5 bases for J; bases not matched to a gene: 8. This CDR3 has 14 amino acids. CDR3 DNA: TGTGCCACCAAGGGACTAGCGGGGCATCACGAGCAGTACTTC. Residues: CATKGLAGHHEQYF.

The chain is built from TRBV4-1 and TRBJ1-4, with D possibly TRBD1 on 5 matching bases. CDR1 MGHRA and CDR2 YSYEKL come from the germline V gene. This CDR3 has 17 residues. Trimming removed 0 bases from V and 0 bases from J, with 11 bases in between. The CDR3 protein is CASSQDSDRATNEKLFF. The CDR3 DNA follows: TGCGCCAGCAGCCAAGATTCTGACAGAGCAACTAATGAAAAACTGTTTTTT.

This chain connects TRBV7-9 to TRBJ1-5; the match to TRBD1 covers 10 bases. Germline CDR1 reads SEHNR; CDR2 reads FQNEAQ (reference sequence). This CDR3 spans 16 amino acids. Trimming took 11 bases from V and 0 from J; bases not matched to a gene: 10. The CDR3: CAVEDRGKFSNQPQHF. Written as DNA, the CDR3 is TGTGCCGTCGAGGACAGGGGGAAGTTTAGCAATCAGCCCCAGCATTTT.

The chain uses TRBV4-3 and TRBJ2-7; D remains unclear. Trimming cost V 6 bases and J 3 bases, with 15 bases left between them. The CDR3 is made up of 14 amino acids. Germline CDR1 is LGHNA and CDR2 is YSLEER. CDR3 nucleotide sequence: TGCGCCAGCAGTCTGCACGCGTTCCTCTACGAGCAGTACTTC. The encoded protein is CASSLHAFLYEQYF.

The CDR3 spells CASKTRGGGEKLFF. In DNA form, the CDR3 reads TGTGCCAGCAAAACCAGGGGTGGGGGTGAAAAACTGTTTTTT. V and J are TRBV6-5 and TRBJ1-4, with a weak D call TRBD1 (6 bases). The germline V gene has CDR1 MNHEY and CDR2 SVGAGI. V shed 7 bases and J shed 7 bases, with 16 bases lying between them. This CDR3 is built from 14 residues.

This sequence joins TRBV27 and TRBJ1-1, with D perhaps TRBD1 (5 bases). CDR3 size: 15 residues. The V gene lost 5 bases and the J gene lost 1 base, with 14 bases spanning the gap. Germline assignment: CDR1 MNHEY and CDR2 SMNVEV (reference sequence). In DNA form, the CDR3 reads TGTGCCAGCAGTACGCAGACAGCGAGGAACACTGAAGCTTTCTTT. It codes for CASSTQTARNTEAFF.

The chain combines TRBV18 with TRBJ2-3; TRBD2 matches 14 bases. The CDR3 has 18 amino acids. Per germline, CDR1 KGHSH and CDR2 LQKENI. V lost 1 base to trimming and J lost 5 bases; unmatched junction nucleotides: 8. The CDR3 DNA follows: TGTGCCAGCTCACCACTGGGACTAGCGGGAGTTTGGGAAGATACGCAGTATTTT. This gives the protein CASSPLGLAGVWEDTQYF.

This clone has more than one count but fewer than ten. Here the CDR3 DNA reads TGTGCCAGCAGACCAGGGGGCTTCGGAAACACCATATATTTT. This gives the protein CASRPGGFGNTIYF. The gene calls are TRBV27 and TRBJ1-3; 8 bases are shared with TRBD1. This CDR3 is 14 amino acids long. V lost 6 bases to trimming and J lost 4 bases; unmatched junction nucleotides: 5. Germline loops: CDR1 MNHEY, CDR2 SMNVEV (reference sequence).

In DNA form, the CDR3 reads TGTGCCAGCAGGGGTGGGACAGACCTCATTTATGCGAGCAATCAGCCCCAGCATTTT. Translated: CASRGGTDLIYASNQPQHF. This chain links TRBV21-1 with TRBJ1-5; the table's D call, TRBD1, was not checked against the DNA. TRBV21-1 is a recognized pseudogene. This CDR3 is 19 amino acids long.

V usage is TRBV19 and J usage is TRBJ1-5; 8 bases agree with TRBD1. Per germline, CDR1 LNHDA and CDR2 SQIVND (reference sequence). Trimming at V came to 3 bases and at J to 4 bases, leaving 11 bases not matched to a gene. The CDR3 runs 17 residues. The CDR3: CASSIGPDRARNQPQHF. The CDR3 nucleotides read TGTGCCAGTAGTATTGGACCGGACAGGGCCCGAAATCAGCCCCAGCATTTT.

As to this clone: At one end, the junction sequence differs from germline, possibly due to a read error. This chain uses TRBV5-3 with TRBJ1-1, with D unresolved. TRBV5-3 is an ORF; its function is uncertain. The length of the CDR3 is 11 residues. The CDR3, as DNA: TGTGCCAGAAGCGAGAACCCTGAAGCTTTCTTT. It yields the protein CARSENPEAFF.

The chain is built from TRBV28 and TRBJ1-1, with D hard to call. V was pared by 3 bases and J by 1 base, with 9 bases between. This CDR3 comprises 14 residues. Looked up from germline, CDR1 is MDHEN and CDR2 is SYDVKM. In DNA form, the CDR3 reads TGTGCCAGCAGTTTGCGTGGAGAGAACACTGAAGCTTTCTTT. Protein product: CASSLRGENTEAFF.

CDR3 sequence: CASSLTGSRTGELFF. CDR3 DNA: TGTGCCAGCAGCTTGACAGGGTCTCGTACCGGGGAGCTGTTTTTT. The chain links TRBV7-3 to TRBJ2-2; 7 bases fit TRBD1. Germline loops: CDR1 SGHTA, CDR2 FQGTGA. The CDR3 is made up of 15 amino acids. The V segment lost 3 bases and the J segment 5 bases; nucleotides outside the gene matches: 6.

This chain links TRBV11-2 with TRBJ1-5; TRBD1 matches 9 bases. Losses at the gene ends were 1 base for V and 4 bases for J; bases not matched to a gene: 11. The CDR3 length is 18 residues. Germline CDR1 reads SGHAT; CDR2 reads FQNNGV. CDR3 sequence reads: CASSLGTSDRGGNQPQHF. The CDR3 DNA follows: TGTGCCAGCAGCTTAGGGACGAGCGACAGGGGGGGTAATCAGCCCCAGCATTTT.

CDR3: CADGDFSGNTIYF. The CDR3 DNA is TGTGCCGACGGGGATTTCTCTGGAAACACCATATATTTT. The chain has TRBV27 and TRBJ1-3; D remains ambiguous. Germline values: CDR1 MNHEY, CDR2 SMNVEV (reference sequence). V lost 11 bases and J lost 0, with 11 bases in between. The CDR3 has 13 amino acids.

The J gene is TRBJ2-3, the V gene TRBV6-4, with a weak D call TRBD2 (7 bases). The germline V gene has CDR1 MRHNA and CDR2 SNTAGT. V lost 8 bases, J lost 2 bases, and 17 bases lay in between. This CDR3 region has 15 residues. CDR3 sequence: CASSTGGHFTDTQYF. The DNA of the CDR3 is TGTGCCAGCTCAACGGGGGGACATTTCACAGATACGCAGTATTTT.

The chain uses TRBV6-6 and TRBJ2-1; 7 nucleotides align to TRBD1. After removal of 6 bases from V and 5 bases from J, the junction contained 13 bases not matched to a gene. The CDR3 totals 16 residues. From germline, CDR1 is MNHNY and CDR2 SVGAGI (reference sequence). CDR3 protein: CASSQPTGVLDNEQFF. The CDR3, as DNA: TGTGCCAGCAGCCAACCCACAGGGGTTCTCGACAATGAGCAGTTCTTC.

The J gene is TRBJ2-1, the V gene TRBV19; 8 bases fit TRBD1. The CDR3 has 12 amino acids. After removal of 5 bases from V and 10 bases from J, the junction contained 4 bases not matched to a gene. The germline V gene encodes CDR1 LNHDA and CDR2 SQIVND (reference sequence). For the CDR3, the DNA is TGTGCCAGTAGTCCCAGGGGGCGGGAGCAGTTCTTC. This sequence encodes CASSPRGREQFF.

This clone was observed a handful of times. The CDR3 nucleotides are TGTGCCAGCAGCCGTAACGGCCCAGGGCGTCAGCCCCAGCATTTT. It translates to CASSRNGPGRQPQHF. V and J are TRBV27 and TRBJ1-5, with D possibly matching TRBD1 (5 bases). Trimming took 6 bases from V and 6 from J, leaving 18 bases between them. CDR1 is MNHEY, CDR2 SMNVEV, per germline (reference sequence). This CDR3 region has 15 residues.

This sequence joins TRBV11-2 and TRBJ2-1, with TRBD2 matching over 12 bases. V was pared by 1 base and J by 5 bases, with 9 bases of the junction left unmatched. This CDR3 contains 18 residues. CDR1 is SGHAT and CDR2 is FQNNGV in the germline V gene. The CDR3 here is CASSLVLTSGGHNNEQFF. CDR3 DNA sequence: TGTGCCAGCAGCTTAGTGTTGACTAGCGGGGGCCATAACAATGAGCAGTTCTTC.

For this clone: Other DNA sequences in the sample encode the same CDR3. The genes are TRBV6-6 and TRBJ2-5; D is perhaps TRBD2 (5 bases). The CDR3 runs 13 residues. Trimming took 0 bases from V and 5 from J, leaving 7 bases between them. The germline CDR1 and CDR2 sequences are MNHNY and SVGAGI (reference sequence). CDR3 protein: CASSYSRGETQYF. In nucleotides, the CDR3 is TGTGCCAGCAGTTACTCGAGAGGGGAGACCCAGTACTTC.

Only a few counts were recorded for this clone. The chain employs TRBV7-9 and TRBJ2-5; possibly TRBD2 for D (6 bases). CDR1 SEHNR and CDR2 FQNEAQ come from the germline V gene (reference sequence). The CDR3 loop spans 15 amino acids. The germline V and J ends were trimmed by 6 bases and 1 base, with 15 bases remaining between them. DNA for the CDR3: TGTGCCAGCAGTGTGTGGGCGGGACCCCAAGAGACCCAGTACTTC. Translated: CASSVWAGPQETQYF.

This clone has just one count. The CDR3 sequence is CAISVPNIQYF. The CDR3 region has the DNA TGTGCCATTTCCGTTCCGAACATTCAGTACTTC. V is TRBV7-9 and J is TRBJ2-4; D gene unclear. Trimming pared 10 bases from V and 7 bases from J, leaving 11 bases between. CDR1 SEHNR and CDR2 FQNEAQ come from the germline V gene (reference sequence). This CDR3 comprises 11 residues.

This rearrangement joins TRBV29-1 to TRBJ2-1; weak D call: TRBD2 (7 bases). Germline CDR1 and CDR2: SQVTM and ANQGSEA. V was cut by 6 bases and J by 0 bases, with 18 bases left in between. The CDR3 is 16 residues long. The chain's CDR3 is CSVGGGGMSSYNEQFF. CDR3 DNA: TGCAGCGTCGGCGGGGGCGGGATGAGCTCCTACAATGAGCAGTTCTTC.